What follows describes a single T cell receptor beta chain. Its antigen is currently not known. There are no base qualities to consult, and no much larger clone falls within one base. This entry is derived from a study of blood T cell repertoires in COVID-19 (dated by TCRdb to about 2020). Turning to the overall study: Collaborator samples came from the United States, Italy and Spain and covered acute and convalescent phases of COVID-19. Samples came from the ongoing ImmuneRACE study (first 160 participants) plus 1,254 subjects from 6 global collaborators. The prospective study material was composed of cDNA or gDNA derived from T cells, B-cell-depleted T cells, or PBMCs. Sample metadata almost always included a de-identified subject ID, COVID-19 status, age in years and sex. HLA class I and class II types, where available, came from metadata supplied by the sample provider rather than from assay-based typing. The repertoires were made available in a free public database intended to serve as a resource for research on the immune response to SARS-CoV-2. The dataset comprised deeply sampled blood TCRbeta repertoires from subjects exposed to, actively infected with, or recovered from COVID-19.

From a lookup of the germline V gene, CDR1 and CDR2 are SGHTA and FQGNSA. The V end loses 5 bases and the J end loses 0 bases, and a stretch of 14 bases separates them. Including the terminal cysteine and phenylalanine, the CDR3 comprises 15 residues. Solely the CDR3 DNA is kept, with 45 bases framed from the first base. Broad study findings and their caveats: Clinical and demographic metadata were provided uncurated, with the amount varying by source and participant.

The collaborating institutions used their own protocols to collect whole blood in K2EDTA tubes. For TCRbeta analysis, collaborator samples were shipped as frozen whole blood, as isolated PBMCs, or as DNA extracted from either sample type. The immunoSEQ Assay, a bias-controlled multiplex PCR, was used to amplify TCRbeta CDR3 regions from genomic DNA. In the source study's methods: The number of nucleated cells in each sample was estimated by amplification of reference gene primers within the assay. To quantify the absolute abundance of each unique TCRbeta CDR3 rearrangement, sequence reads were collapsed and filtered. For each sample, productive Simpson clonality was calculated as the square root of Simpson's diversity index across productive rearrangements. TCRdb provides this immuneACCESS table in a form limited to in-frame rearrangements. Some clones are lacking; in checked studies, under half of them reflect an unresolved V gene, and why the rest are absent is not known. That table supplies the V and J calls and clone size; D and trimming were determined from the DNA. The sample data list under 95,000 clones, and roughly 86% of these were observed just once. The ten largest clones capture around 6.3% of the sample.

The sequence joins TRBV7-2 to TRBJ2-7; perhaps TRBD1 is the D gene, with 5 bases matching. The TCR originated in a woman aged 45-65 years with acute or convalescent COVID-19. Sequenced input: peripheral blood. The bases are TGTGCCAGCAGCCCTCAGGGCACCAGCTCCTACGAGCAGTACTTC. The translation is CASSPQGTSSYEQYF.